These 7 T cell receptor beta chains originate from one sample sequenced in a study of blood T cells in healthy people across ages. A second PCR of roughly 7 to 11 cycles used a sample-barcoded 5' primer and a J-beta primer mix. One entry per CDR3 protein, called by TCRdb with MiXCR from the 5' RACE reads. The table has about 670,000 distinct CDR3 sequences, 40% to 50% seen once. Sequencing input: blood. All receptors come from a man at least 80 years old in good health.

This clonotype appeared a few times. V usage is TRBV27 and J usage is TRBJ2-7, with D possibly being TRBD1 (6 bases). Per the germline V gene, CDR1 is MNHEY and CDR2 is SMNVEV (reference sequence). The CDR3 is made up of 13 amino acids. The V and J ends lost 5 bases and 3 bases respectively, with 11 bases between them. CDR3 sequence (DNA): TGTGCCAGCAGTGTAAGGGGGAACTACGAGCAGTACTTC. It codes for CASSVRGNYEQYF.

Regarding this clonotype: Sequence at one end of the junction differs from germline and may be a read error. V and J are TRBV5-5 and TRBJ2-5; TRBD1 might be the D (6 bases). CDR3 length: 12 residues. Looked up from germline, CDR1 is SGHKS and CDR2 is YYEKEE (reference sequence). The DNA of the CDR3 is TGTGCCTGCAGCCAGGCGCCCGGACAGCTGTACTTC. This gives the protein CACSQAPGQLYF. Together with reference TRBV5-5 and TRBJ2-5, the CDR3 gives the full variable domain: DAGVTQSPTHLIKTRGQQVTLRCSPISGHKSVSWYQQVLGQGPQFIFQYYEKEERGRGNFPDRFSARQFPNYSSELNVNALLLGDSALYLCACSQAPGQLYFGPGTRLLVL.

The chain uses TRBV7-9 and TRBJ2-1, with 8 bases lining up with TRBD1. Germline loops: CDR1 SEHNR, CDR2 FQNEAQ (reference sequence). The trim removed 11 bases at V and 6 bases at J, leaving 9 bases unmatched. The CDR3 runs 13 residues. The CDR3 loop is CADTGTGPNEQFF. CDR3 nucleotides: TGTGCCGACACCGGGACAGGTCCCAATGAGCAGTTCTTC.

This clonotype has more than one count but fewer than ten. CDR3 DNA sequence: TGTGCCAGCAAGGACACCGGGCGCAGTGAGCAGTACTTC. It translates to CASKDTGRSEQYF. The chain combines TRBV6-2 or TRBV6-3 with TRBJ2-7, with D possibly being TRBD1 (5 bases). Between the trimmed V and J ends, which lost 7 bases and 7 bases, there was a span of 17 bases. The CDR3 has 13 amino acids. The germline V gene has CDR1 MNHEY and CDR2 SVGEGT.

This clonotype was found many times. V usage is TRBV29-1 and J usage is TRBJ2-7, with D maybe TRBD1 (5 bases). CDR1 is SQVTM and CDR2 is ANQGSEA in the germline V gene. The V end lost 6 bases, the J end lost 0 bases, and 9 bases lay between the germline ends. The CDR3 has 12 amino acids. In DNA, the CDR3 is TGCAGCGTCAGACAGAGCTCCTACGAGCAGTACTTC. It codes for CSVRQSSYEQYF.

V gene TRBV5-6 combines with J gene TRBJ2-1, with D unresolved. The V and J ends lost 4 bases and 0 bases respectively, with 14 bases between them. This CDR3 contains 16 residues. The germline V gene has CDR1 SGHDT and CDR2 YYEEEE. This CDR3 reads CASSPTREASYNEQFF. CDR3 sequence (DNA): TGTGCCAGCAGCCCTACCCGCGAAGCCTCCTACAATGAGCAGTTCTTC. The full variable domain, in which reference TRBV5-6 and TRBJ2-1 provide the parts outside the CDR3, is DAGVTQSPTHLIKTRGQQVTLRCSPKSGHDTVSWYQQALGQGPQFIFQYYEEEERQRGNFPDRFSGHQFPNYSSELNVNALLLGDSALYLCASSPTREASYNEQFFGPGTRLTVL.

This clonotype was counted a few times. The chain recombines TRBV6-6 with TRBJ2-3; D possibly uses TRBD1 or TRBD2 (5 bases each). The CDR3 is 14 residues long. Germline values: CDR1 MNHNY, CDR2 SVGAGI (reference sequence). V was cut by 2 bases and J by 6 bases, with 12 bases left in between. The CDR3 sequence: CASSYTRGADTQYF. CDR3 nucleotide sequence: TGTGCCAGCAGTTACACCCGAGGGGCGGATACGCAGTATTTT.